This T cell receptor beta chain was captured in a study of cytomegalovirus exposure and HLA in healthy donors (dated by TCRdb to the late 2010s). As for the study more broadly: An earlier analysis of several hundred of the donors reported 250 to 300 Gb of sequence data and around 120 million unique TCR beta sequences from 190 million or so T cells. The aim of the study was to test whether cataloging public T cell receptors could identify signatures of past pathogen exposure. An early release covering roughly 580 HLA-typed donors comprised approximately 290 gigabases of sequencing data and tens of millions of unique TCR sequences. The number of typed donors differed by locus: about 620-630 for A, B, C, DRB1 and DQB1; approximately 520 for DQA1; around 580 for DPA1; and some 430 for DPB1. The study profiled the T cell repertoires of 500 to 800 subjects by immunosequencing and related them to cytomegalovirus serostatus. Among about 400 genotyped donors of the cohort, an average of around 250,000 unique TCR beta nucleotide sequences was sequenced per donor, of which about 20% were non-productive. Along with the roughly 710-subject first cohort, a separate validation cohort of roughly 110 different subjects was used. Roughly five DR-DQ haplotypes were handled as single units for association and clustering, since linkage in the cohort was strong. Genome-wide SNP genotypes for about three fifths of the roughly 700 donors were used in a later genetic analysis, which treated that subset as a discovery cohort. In a later analysis, previously published TCR beta repertoires from 600 to 850 donors were re-analyzed and high-resolution HLA genotyping was added so that TCR occurrence patterns could be studied. Both class I and class II loci were covered by HLA typing, at four-digit resolution. Every repertoire in the discovery cohort had been generated on one and the same sequencing platform. Among the approximately 430 genotyped donors, under 90% belonged to the genetic ancestry cluster associated with self-reported Caucasian donors. Donor age, sex, ethnicity and CMV serostatus were collected together with the repertoire data. To predict cytomegalovirus infection status, the study brought together high-throughput TCR immunosequencing, statistical association of individual TCRs with disease status, and machine learning. In the later analysis, no new phenotypic data were used to find candidate immune exposures; instead, reliance was placed on TCR beta sequences and their occurrence across donors. An earlier analysis of approximately 630 of the donors applied high-throughput TCR beta sequencing to assess whether each TCR beta V gene segment acted as functional or pseudogenic.

As concerns this clone: There is no known antigen for this receptor. Base-call qualities are not available, and no considerably larger clone is one nucleotide away.

Reading the germline V gene gives CDR1 MGHDK and CDR2 SYGVNS. After removal of 6 bases from V and 7 bases from J, the junction retains 8 bases not matched to a gene. Reading from cysteine to phenylalanine, the CDR3 counts 13 amino acids. CDR3 DNA is the only sequence kept; it has 39 bases, read in frame from the first base. Results and caveats for the whole study, not just this receptor: According to a later analysis, most CMV-associated TCR beta chains appeared to be HLA-restricted, and the HLA associations seemed to be driven largely by CMV exposure. Sequencing depth was assumed to be roughly uniform across donors in the presence/absence analyses, though that assumption may not hold. The classifier was reported to diagnose cytomegalovirus status with high specificity and sensitivity in both the original and validation cohorts. In a later analysis, HLA-associated TCR beta chains showed more clonal expansion and lower generation probabilities than non-associated chains that were equally common. Roughly 15 rarely observed V segments, including chromosome 9 orphons, were excluded from the earlier analysis of about 610 of the donors because counts were too low. In a later analysis, some 18,000 TCR beta sequences were associated with specific HLA alleles at a false discovery rate of 0.05. In the study, about 150 TCR beta chains were listed as associated with cytomegalovirus. While some public TCRs were present in many individuals, most TCR sequences turned up only very rarely across donors. According to a later analysis, parvovirus B19, influenza, CMV and Epstein-Barr virus appeared linked to several top co-occurrence clusters. Correlated functional status among segregating V segments might be attributable to linkage disequilibrium, but an unknown experimental factor could not be ruled out. Broadly in line with IMGT annotations, most TCR beta V segments showed up in productive rearrangements about 87% or about 30% of the time in an earlier analysis of some 590 of the donors. A few of the identified cytomegalovirus-associated TCR beta chains were confirmed in vitro to be specific for cytomegalovirus antigens. Immune exposure information for the cohort was limited to CMV serostatus. A further reported finding was that TCR beta sequences accurately predicted the HLA-A and HLA-B alleles for most subjects in the first cohort. When HLA alleles, especially DR and DQ, strongly co-occurred, attributing TCR associations to individual alleles was difficult. In a later genetic analysis, fewer N-insertions in productive TCRs were reported among donors in an Asian-associated ancestry cluster than the roughly 710-donor mean. Some IMGT-functional V segments, including TRBV6-2 and TRBV6-3, could not be told apart with the 87-base-pair reads, so those segments were excluded. A cluster of highly shared sequence variants was judged likely to represent a technical artifact of the sequencing pipeline. In this cohort, only TCR beta chains were sequenced, and detectable features were limited by the absence of alpha or paired-chain data. A later analysis found that TCR association rates varied across HLA loci, with DRB1 alleles showing the most associated TCRs and HLA-C alleles the fewest. It was suggested by the authors that the approach could potentially be generalized to other disease states and immunological phenotypes. Because HLA typing was unavailable for some donors at each locus, only the typed subset was used in association tests. An association between a missense DCLRE1C variant and V-gene and J-gene trimming of TCR beta chains was found in a later genetic analysis and replicated in an independent cohort.

In total, roughly 670 healthy bone marrow donors made up the cohort. At the time of sampling, every cohort member was nominally healthy, though immune exposures that went unrecorded were likely present. The donor tested CMV seronegative, placing the donor among the 350 or so seronegative members of the cohort. Every donor gave a peripheral blood sample, and the peripheral blood mononuclear cells from that sample were used for TCR beta sequencing. The Qiagen DNeasy Blood Extraction Kit was used to extract genomic DNA from the blood cell samples. Libraries came from the immunoSEQ multiplex PCR assay. For the multiplex PCR, a mixture combining 60 forward primers for TCR Vbeta segments and 13 reverse primers for TCR Jbeta segments was used. The CDR3 region of rearranged TCR beta genes was amplified from genomic DNA with a multiplex PCR assay. Amplified TCR beta libraries were sequenced as 87-base-pair reads on the Illumina HiSeq System. As for the original processing: In a later analysis, tens of millions of unique TCR beta chains were counted across the approximately 670 repertoires, and around 11 million of these chains were shared by at least two donors. To remove PCR and sequencing errors, raw reads were error-corrected and collapsed into unique sequences using a nearest-neighbor algorithm that merged closely related sequences. To assign V, D and J gene segments, CDR3 sequences were aligned to IMGT reference sequences. Each retained sequence needed at least a six-nucleotide match to both a V gene segment and a J gene segment. Rearrangements were called productive when the CDR3 lacked stop codons and stayed in frame with V and J; all others were non-productive. CDR3 was defined by IMGT convention, running from the second conserved V-encoded cysteine to the conserved J-encoded phenylalanine. The earlier analysis of 587 of the donors excluded any sequence lacking an unambiguous match to a single V gene segment. An earlier analysis of roughly 590 of the donors called V segments functional above 56.7% productive rearrangements and segregating when the between-donor standard deviation exceeded 5%. A statistical classification framework was built to diagnose cytomegalovirus status from the catalog of TCR beta chain sequences. A later analysis assigned V and J genes by comparing TCR nucleotide sequences with IMGT/GENE-DB human TR gene sequences. The TCRdist pipeline was used in a later analysis to assign CDR3 sequences and most-parsimonious VDJ recombination scenarios. In a later analysis, every TCR beta chain was defined by the combination of its CDR3 amino acid sequence and its V-gene family, and reads without a unique V-gene family were dropped. As a way to deal with suspected cross-contamination and a sequencing artifact, a later analysis dropped 450 to 600 nucleotide sequences that were highly shared and had low generation probability. In a later analysis, a clonal expansion index was calculated for each public chain from normalized within-repertoire ranks of inferred template counts. Generation probabilities in a later analysis came from a VDJ recombination model fitted to out-of-frame rearrangements, and those results were checked against IGoR. In a later analysis, TCR-TCR, TCR-HLA and TCR-CMV co-occurrence was scored with hypergeometric tests, and a repertoire-size bias correction was applied to TCR pairs. In a later analysis, false discovery rates were estimated by permuting HLA or CMV assignments 20 times. In a later analysis, co-occurring TCRs were grouped with DBSCAN, and TCRdist sequence similarity was added when clustering was performed within HLA-allele-positive subsets. Repertoires with fewer than 30,000 or more than 120,000 public chains, plus five repertoires with anomalous nucleotide sharing, were excluded from co-occurrence clustering. The source is immuneACCESS, and TCRdb retained only in-frame sequences with V and J called. Part of the clones is not carried over; for the studies checked, unresolved V genes explain less than half of this, and the remainder is unexplained. D and trimming come from the DNA, and the V and J calls and clone size come from that table. The table for this sample lists approximately 210,000 clones; almost 80% of them were counted only once. The top ten clonotypes cover about 2% of the sample.

The chain uses TRBV25-1 and TRBJ1-1, with 7 central nucleotides matching TRBD1. The sequenced sample was PBMCs. The origin of this receptor is a male donor in good health and CMV-seronegative. The CDR3 in this case is CASRATGIREAFF. The base sequence is TGTGCCAGCAGAGCGACAGGGATTCGTGAAGCTTTCTTT.